The clone carrying this TCR beta chain has a count of ten or more. Its antigen is unidentified. The investigators amplified TCR beta CDR3 regions from RNA transcripts. The HTBI primer set served for first-round RT-PCR of the TCR CDR3. TCRdb independently ran MiXCR on the multiplex PCR reads; one entry per CDR3 protein. The sample has about 690,000 distinct CDR3 sequences; roughly 17% are singletons. Germline values: CDR1 SGHTS, CDR2 YDEGEE. The CDR3 is 16 residues long. J gave up 5 bases and V 2 bases, and 3 bases lay outside the gene matches. The data were obtained in a study of T cells in Graves' hyperthyroidism and ophthalmopathy. Points from the study as a whole: Blood also contained most expanded thyroid clonotypes above 0.001.

A lack of ophthalmopathy progression within 18 months defined stable Graves' hyperthyroidism. This clonotype originated in a man in his forties or fifties with Graves' hyperthyroidism. This sequence joins TRBV5-8 and TRBJ2-2, with 13 bases matching TRBD2. What was sequenced was blood. CDR3 sequence: CASSFLTSGRTGELFF. The CDR3 DNA is TGTGCCAGCAGCTTCTTGACTAGCGGGAGGACCGGGGAGCTGTTTTTT.